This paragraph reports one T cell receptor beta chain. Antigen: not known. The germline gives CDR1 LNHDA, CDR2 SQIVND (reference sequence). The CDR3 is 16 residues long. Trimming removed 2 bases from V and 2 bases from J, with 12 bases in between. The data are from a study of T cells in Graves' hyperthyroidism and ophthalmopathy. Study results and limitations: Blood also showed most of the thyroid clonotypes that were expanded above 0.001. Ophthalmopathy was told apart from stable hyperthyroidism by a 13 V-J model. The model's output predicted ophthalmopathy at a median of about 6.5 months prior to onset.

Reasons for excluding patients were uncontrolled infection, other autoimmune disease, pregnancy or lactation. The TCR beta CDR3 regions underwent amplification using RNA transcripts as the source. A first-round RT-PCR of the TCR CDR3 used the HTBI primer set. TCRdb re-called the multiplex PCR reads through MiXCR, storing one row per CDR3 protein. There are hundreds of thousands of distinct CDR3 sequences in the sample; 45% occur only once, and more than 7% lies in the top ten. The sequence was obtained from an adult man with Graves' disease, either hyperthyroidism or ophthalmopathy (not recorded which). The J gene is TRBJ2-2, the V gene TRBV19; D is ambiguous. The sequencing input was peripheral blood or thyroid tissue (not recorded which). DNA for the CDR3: TGTGCCAGTAGTATACGGTGGAGACGTAACACCGGGGAGCTGTTTTTT. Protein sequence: CASSIRWRRNTGELFF.